In its sample, the clone carrying this T cell receptor (beta chain) was seen a few times. The antigen remains unidentified. The beta constant-region primer was an equimolar mix of two oligonucleotides covering TRBC1 and TRBC2. The ligated cDNA underwent four PCR rounds using SP2 and nested alpha and beta constant-region primers. MiXCR, run by TCRdb on the UMI-ligation and nested PCR reads, gives a single entry per CDR3 protein. The data show roughly 99,000 distinct CDR3 sequences, with 10% to 12% seen just once and more than 0.11% held by the top ten. This sample is drawn from a study of naive and memory T cell subsets. Findings of the study overall: Possibly reflecting memory cells re-expressing CD45RA, a few larger clonotypes occurred in naive repertoires, especially CD8.

CDR1 is KGHSH and CDR2 is LQKENI in the germline V gene. Trimming shortened V by 5 bases and J by 14 bases, and 21 bases separated the two germline ends. The CDR3 spans 13 residues. The sequenced sample was naive CD4+ T cells from blood. This clonotype originated in a human donor in good health. The chain employs TRBV18 and TRBJ1-2, with D unresolved. CDR3 DNA sequence: TGTGCCAGCTCAACCAAAATGGAGGGCCCTAAGACCTTC. The encoded protein is CASSTKMEGPKTF.